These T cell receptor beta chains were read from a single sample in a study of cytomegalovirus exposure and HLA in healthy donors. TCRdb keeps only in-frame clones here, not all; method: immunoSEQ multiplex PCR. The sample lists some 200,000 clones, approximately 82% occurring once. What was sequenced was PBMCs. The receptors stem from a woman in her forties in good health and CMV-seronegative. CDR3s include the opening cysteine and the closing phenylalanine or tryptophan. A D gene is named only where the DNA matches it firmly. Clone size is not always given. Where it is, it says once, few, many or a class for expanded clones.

DNA: TGTGCCAGCAGCTTATCGGGCGGGGGCCACACTGAAGCTTTCTTT; CDR3: CASSLSGGGHTEAFF; D: .; J: TRBJ1-1; size: few; V: TRBV7-2
DNA: TGTGCCAGCAGTCATGGACTAGCGGGGGTGGAGACCCAGTACTTC; CDR3: CASSHGLAGVETQYF; D: TRBD2; J: TRBJ2-5; size: .; V: TRBV14
DNA: TGTGCCAGCAGCTCCACTTGGGGGGGCGAGCAGTACTTC; CDR3: CASSSTWGGEQYF; D: TRBD2; J: TRBJ2-7; size: .; V: TRBV7-9
DNA: TGCAGCGTTGAAGAGACTAGCGGTTCCACAGATACGCAGTATTTT; CDR3: CSVEETSGSTDTQYF; D: TRBD2; J: TRBJ2-3; size: .; V: TRBV29-1
DNA: TGTGCCAGCAGCTTACTGGGGAGGGGAGAGACCCAGTACTTC; CDR3: CASSLLGRGETQYF; D: TRBD2; J: TRBJ2-5; size: .; V: TRBV7-3
DNA: TGTGCCAGCAGCATGTACGTGAAGGAGACCGGGGAGCTGTTTTTT; CDR3: CASSMYVKETGELFF; D: .; J: TRBJ2-2; size: .; V: TRBV5-6
DNA: TGCGCCAGCAGCTTGGATCCAGGGGGGTACGAAAAACTGTTTTTT; CDR3: CASSLDPGGYEKLFF; D: TRBD1; J: TRBJ1-4; size: .; V: TRBV5-1
DNA: TGTGCCAGCACGAGCGGGGGTATATCCAGCTCCTACAATGAGCAGTTCTTC; CDR3: CASTSGGISSSYNEQFF; D: TRBD2; J: TRBJ2-1; size: .; V: TRBV7-8
DNA: TGTGCCAGCGTAGGGAGCAGGAACTATGGCTACACCTTC; CDR3: CASVGSRNYGYTF; D: .; J: TRBJ1-2; size: .; V: TRBV2
DNA: TGTGCCATCAGTTTGAAACTAGGCCCCACCGGGGAGCTGTTTTTT; CDR3: CAISLKLGPTGELFF; D: .; J: TRBJ2-2; size: .; V: TRBV10-3
DNA: TGTGCCAGCAGCCCCGGACAGTCCTCTGGAAACACCATATATTTT; CDR3: CASSPGQSSGNTIYF; D: .; J: TRBJ1-3; size: once; V: TRBV7-3
DNA: TGTGCCAGCAGACCGACGGGGGGTAACTATGGCTACACCTTC; CDR3: CASRPTGGNYGYTF; D: .; J: TRBJ1-2; size: .; V: TRBV11-2
DNA: TGCGCCAGCAGCTTAACAGGGAACACCGGGGAGCTGTTTTTT; CDR3: CASSLTGNTGELFF; D: .; J: TRBJ2-2; size: few; V: TRBV5-1
DNA: TGCGCCAGCAGCCAAGGAAGGGACAGACTCTCCTACGAGCAGTACTTC; CDR3: CASSQGRDRLSYEQYF; D: TRBD1; J: TRBJ2-7; size: .; V: TRBV4-3
DNA: TGTGCCAGCAGCTCAAACCCGGGAGGGGAGACCCAGTACTTC; CDR3: CASSSNPGGETQYF; D: TRBD2; J: TRBJ2-5; size: .; V: TRBV7-2
DNA: TGTGCCAGCTCACGGGAAACGGGCTACGGAGGGGACGGCTACACCTTC; CDR3: CASSRETGYGGDGYTF; D: .; J: TRBJ1-2; size: .; V: TRBV18
DNA: TGTGCCAGCAGCGCAGAGGTGTCCGCCTACGAGCAGTACTTC; CDR3: CASSAEVSAYEQYF; D: .; J: TRBJ2-7; size: .; V: TRBV5-4
DNA: TGTGCCAGCAGCGTAGGCGGGGGCGGGGCAGATACGCAGTATTTT; CDR3: CASSVGGGGADTQYF; D: .; J: TRBJ2-3; size: .; V: TRBV9
DNA: TGTGCCAGCAGCGTAGATCAGAGGCACACTGAAGCTTTCTTT; CDR3: CASSVDQRHTEAFF; D: .; J: TRBJ1-1; size: .; V: TRBV9
DNA: TGTGCCAGTTCCTACAGGATGGACGAAAAACTGTTTTTT; CDR3: CASSYRMDEKLFF; D: .; J: TRBJ1-4; size: .; V: TRBV19
DNA: TGTGCCAGCAGCCCGGGACATGGAGCCTACAATGAGCAGTTCTTC; CDR3: CASSPGHGAYNEQFF; D: .; J: TRBJ2-1; size: .; V: TRBV2
DNA: TGTGCCAGCAGCCAAGACCAGCGTTGGAACGGGGAGCTGTTTTTT; CDR3: CASSQDQRWNGELFF; D: .; J: TRBJ2-2; size: .; V: TRBV14
DNA: TGTGCCAGCAGCTGGTCTAGCGGGGCAGGGGGGGAGCAGTACTTC; CDR3: CASSWSSGAGGEQYF; D: TRBD2; J: TRBJ2-7; size: .; V: TRBV7-2
DNA: TGTGCCAGCAGTCAAAAGGGAGCGGGGTTAAAGGAGCTGTTTTTT; CDR3: CASSQKGAGLKELFF; D: TRBD2; J: TRBJ2-2; size: .; V: TRBV4-2
DNA: TGCGCCAGCAGCTTGGAAGGGGGCCATCAGCCCCAGCATTTT; CDR3: CASSLEGGHQPQHF; D: TRBD1; J: TRBJ1-5; size: .; V: TRBV5-1
DNA: TGCGCCAGCAGCTGGGGGCCGTTAACCACCGGGGAGCTGTTTTTT; CDR3: CASSWGPLTTGELFF; D: .; J: TRBJ2-2; size: .; V: TRBV5-1
DNA: TGCGCCAGCAGAGAGCGTATTACCGGGAATGAGCAGTTCTTC; CDR3: CASRERITGNEQFF; D: .; J: TRBJ2-1; size: once; V: TRBV4-3
DNA: TGTGCCAGCAGTGAAGAATGGGCCAGCGGGGAGCAGTACTTC; CDR3: CASSEEWASGEQYF; D: .; J: TRBJ2-7; size: .; V: TRBV6-1
DNA: TGTGCCAGCAGAGCTTTAGGGGGGAACACTGAAGCTTTCTTT; CDR3: CASRALGGNTEAFF; D: .; J: TRBJ1-1; size: .; V: TRBV6-1
DNA: TGTGCCAGCAGCCAAGCGGCGGGGGTGAACACCGGGGAGCTGTTTTTT; CDR3: CASSQAAGVNTGELFF; D: TRBD2; J: TRBJ2-2; size: few; V: TRBV4-2
DNA: TGTGCCAGCTCACCACCAGGGGGAACCGGGGAGCTGTTTTTT; CDR3: CASSPPGGTGELFF; D: .; J: TRBJ2-2; size: .; V: TRBV18
DNA: TGTGCCAGCAGCTCGCGAACTGCTCAAGAGACCCAGTACTTC; CDR3: CASSSRTAQETQYF; D: .; J: TRBJ2-5; size: .; V: TRBV5-4
DNA: TGCGCCAGCAGCTTGCAAATCCGGGGGGCGCGCACTGAAGCTTTCTTT; CDR3: CASSLQIRGARTEAFF; D: .; J: TRBJ1-1; size: once; V: TRBV5-1
DNA: TGTGCCAGCAGTGCGGGGGGTCGTCCCTACGAGCAGTACTTC; CDR3: CASSAGGRPYEQYF; D: TRBD2; J: TRBJ2-7; size: once; V: TRBV27
DNA: TGCGCCAGCAGCTTGGGGGGTAGCGGGGGGGTCAACGAGCAGTACTTC; CDR3: CASSLGGSGGVNEQYF; D: TRBD2; J: TRBJ2-7; size: .; V: TRBV5-1
DNA: TGCGCCAGCAGACCAGGGGTAAATGAGCAGTTCTTC; CDR3: CASRPGVNEQFF; D: .; J: TRBJ2-1; size: few; V: TRBV5-1
DNA: TGTGCCAGCAGTATTCGGCTAGCGGGGGGGCCTGGGAATGAGCAGTTCTTC; CDR3: CASSIRLAGGPGNEQFF; D: TRBD2; J: TRBJ2-1; size: .; V: TRBV6-4
DNA: TGTGCCACCAGCAGAGATCCAGGAGATACGCAGTATTTT; CDR3: CATSRDPGDTQYF; D: .; J: TRBJ2-3; size: .; V: TRBV15
DNA: TGTGCCAGCAGCTTAAAGGGGGCGCAGGGTGGCTACACCTTC; CDR3: CASSLKGAQGGYTF; D: TRBD1; J: TRBJ1-2; size: .; V: TRBV7-9
DNA: TGCAGCGTCCCCGGGGATAGCACTGAAGCTTTCTTT; CDR3: CSVPGDSTEAFF; D: .; J: TRBJ1-1; size: .; V: TRBV29-1
DNA: TGTGCCAGCAGCTTCACCCGGGGGGAGCCCGGCGGCTACACCTTC; CDR3: CASSFTRGEPGGYTF; D: .; J: TRBJ1-2; size: .; V: TRBV7-9
DNA: TGTGCCAGCAGCCAAGACAGGAGGGCCACTGAAGCTTTCTTT; CDR3: CASSQDRRATEAFF; D: .; J: TRBJ1-1; size: few; V: TRBV4-2
DNA: TGTGCCAGCAGCCTCCGGGACAGGGGGCTTGAGCAGTACTTC; CDR3: CASSLRDRGLEQYF; D: TRBD1; J: TRBJ2-7; size: .; V: TRBV11-1
DNA: TGTGCCTGGAGTGCCACCGGGTGGTCAAGCGGGCCCCAGCATTTT; CDR3: CAWSATGWSSGPQHF; D: .; J: TRBJ1-5; size: .; V: TRBV30
DNA: TGCGCCAGCAGCTTTAGCAGGGGCCCCATGACAACCTACGAGCAGTACTTC; CDR3: CASSFSRGPMTTYEQYF; D: .; J: TRBJ2-7; size: .; V: TRBV5-1
DNA: TGTGCCAGCAGTGGGTCCGGGACAGGGGGCGGCGAGCAGTACTTC; CDR3: CASSGSGTGGGEQYF; D: TRBD1; J: TRBJ2-7; size: .; V: TRBV6-6